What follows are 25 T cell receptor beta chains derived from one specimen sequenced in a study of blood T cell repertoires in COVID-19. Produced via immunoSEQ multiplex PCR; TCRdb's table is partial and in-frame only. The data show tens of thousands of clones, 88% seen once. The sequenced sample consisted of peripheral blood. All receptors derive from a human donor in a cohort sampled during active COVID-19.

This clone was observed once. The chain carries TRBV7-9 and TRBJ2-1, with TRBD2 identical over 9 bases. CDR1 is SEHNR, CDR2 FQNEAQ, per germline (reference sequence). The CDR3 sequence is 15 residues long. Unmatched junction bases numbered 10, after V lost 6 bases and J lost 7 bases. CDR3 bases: TGTGCCAGCAGTCGTTTGTACCTAGCGGGAAATGAGCAGTTCTTC. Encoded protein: CASSRLYLAGNEQFF.

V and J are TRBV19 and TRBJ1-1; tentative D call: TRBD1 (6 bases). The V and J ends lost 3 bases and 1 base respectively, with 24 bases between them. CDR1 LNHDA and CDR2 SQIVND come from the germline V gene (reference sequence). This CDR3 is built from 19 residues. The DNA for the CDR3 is TGTGCCAGTAGTATCCTTTCAGGACAGCTAACTCTGGGGAACACTGAAGCTTTCTTT. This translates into CASSILSGQLTLGNTEAFF.

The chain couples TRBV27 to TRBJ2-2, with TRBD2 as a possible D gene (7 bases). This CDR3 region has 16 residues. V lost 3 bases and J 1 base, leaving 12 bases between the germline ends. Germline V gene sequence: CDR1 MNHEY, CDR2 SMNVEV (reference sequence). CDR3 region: CASSLRGGQNTGELFF. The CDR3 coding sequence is TGTGCCAGCAGTTTGAGGGGGGGCCAGAACACCGGGGAGCTGTTTTTT.

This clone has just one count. In nucleotides, the CDR3 is TGTGCCAGCAGAGGCCAGGACAGCGAGCAGTACTTC. Amino acid sequence: CASRGQDSEQYF. The chain has TRBV5-6 and TRBJ2-7; D might be TRBD1 (6 bases). Germline values: CDR1 SGHDT, CDR2 YYEEEE. The CDR3 spans 12 residues. Trimming shortened V by 5 bases and J by 6 bases, and 12 bases separated the two germline ends.

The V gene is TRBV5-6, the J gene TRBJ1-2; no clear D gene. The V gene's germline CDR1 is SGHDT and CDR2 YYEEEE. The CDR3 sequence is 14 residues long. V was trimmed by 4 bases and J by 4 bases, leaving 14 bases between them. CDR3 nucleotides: TGTGCCAGCAGCGGCTGGGATCGGGGCTATGGCTACACCTTC. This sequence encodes CASSGWDRGYGYTF. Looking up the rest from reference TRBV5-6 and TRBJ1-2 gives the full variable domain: DAGVTQSPTHLIKTRGQQVTLRCSPKSGHDTVSWYQQALGQGPQFIFQYYEEEERQRGNFPDRFSGHQFPNYSSELNVNALLLGDSALYLCASSGWDRGYGYTFGSGTRLTVV.

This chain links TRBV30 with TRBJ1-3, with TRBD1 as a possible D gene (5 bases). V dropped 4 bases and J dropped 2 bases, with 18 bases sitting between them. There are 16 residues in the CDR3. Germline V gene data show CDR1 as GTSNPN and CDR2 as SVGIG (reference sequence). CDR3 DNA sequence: TGTGCCTGGACCCCTGTAAGGGCAGGGCCTGGAAACACCATATATTTT. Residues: CAWTPVRAGPGNTIYF.

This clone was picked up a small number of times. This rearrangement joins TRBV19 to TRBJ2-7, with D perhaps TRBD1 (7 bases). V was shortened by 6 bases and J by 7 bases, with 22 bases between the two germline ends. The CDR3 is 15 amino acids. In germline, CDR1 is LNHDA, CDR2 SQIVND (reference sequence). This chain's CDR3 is CASSPRGERGGEQYF. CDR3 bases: TGTGCCAGTAGCCCCAGGGGGGAAAGGGGAGGAGAGCAGTACTTC.

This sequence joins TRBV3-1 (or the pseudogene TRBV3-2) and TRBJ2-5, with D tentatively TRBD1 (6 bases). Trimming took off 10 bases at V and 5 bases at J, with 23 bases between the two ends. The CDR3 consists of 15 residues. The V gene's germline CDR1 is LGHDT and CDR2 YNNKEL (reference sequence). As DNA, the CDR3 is TGTGCCACCTCCAGCCCGGCAGGGGTTCTGGAGACCCAGTACTTC. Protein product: CATSSPAGVLETQYF.

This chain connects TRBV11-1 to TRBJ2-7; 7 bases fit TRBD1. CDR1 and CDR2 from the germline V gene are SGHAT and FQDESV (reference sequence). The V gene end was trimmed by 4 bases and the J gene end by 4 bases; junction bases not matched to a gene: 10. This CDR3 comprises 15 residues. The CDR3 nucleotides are TGTGCCAGCAGCTCACAACCGGGACAGATGTACGAGCAGTACTTC. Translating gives CASSSQPGQMYEQYF.

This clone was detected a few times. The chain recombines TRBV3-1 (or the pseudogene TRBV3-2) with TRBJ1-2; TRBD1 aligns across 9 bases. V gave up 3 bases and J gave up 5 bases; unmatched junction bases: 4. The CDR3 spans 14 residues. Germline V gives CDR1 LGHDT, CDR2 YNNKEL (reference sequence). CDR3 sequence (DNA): TGTGCCAGCAGCCAGCCGGGACAGGGTTATGGCTACACCTTC. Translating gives CASSQPGQGYGYTF.

The CDR3 nucleotides read TGTGCCAGCAGTTACTCACATAAGTACAATGAGCAGTTCTTC. This codes for CASSYSHKYNEQFF. The chain joins TRBV6-6 to TRBJ2-1; no clear D. Germline V lookup: CDR1 MNHNY, CDR2 SVGAGI (reference sequence). V lost 0 bases, J lost 4 bases, and 7 bases lay in between. This CDR3 region has 14 residues.

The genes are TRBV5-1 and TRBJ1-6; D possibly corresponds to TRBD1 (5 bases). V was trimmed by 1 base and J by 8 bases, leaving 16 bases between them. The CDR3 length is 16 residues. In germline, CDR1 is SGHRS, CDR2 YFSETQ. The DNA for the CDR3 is TGCGCCAGCAGCTTGAAAACAGGTAACGCGGATTCACCCCTCCACTTT. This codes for CASSLKTGNADSPLHF.

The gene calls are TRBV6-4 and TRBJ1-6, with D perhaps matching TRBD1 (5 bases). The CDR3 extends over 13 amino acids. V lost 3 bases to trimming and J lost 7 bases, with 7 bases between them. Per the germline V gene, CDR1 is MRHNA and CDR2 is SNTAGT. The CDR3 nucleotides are TGTGCCAGCAGTGAAGACAGAAATTCACCCCTCCACTTT. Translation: CASSEDRNSPLHF.

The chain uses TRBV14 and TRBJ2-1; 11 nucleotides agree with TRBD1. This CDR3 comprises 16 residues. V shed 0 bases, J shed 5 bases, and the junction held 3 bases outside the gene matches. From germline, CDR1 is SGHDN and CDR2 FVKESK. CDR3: CASSQEPGQGDNEQFF. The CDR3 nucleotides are TGTGCCAGCAGCCAAGAGCCGGGACAGGGGGACAATGAGCAGTTCTTC.

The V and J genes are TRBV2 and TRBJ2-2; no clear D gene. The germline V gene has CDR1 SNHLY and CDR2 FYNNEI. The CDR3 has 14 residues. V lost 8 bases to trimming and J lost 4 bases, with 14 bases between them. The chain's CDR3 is CASSVQESTGELFF. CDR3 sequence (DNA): TGTGCCAGCTCGGTCCAGGAAAGCACCGGGGAGCTGTTTTTT. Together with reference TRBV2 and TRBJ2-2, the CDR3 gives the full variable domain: EPEVTQTPSHQVTQMGQEVILRCVPISNHLYFYWYRQILGQKVEFLVSFYNNEISEKSEIFDDQFSVERPDGSNFTLKIRSTKLEDSAMYFCASSVQESTGELFFGEGSRLTVL.

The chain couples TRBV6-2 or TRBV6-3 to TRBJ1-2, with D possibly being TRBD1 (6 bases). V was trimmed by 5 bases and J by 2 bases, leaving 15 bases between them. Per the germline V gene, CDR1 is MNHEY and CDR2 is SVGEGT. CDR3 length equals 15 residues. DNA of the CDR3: TGTGCCAGCAGTCCCCGGGGGGCGGGGAACTATGGCTACACCTTC. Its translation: CASSPRGAGNYGYTF.

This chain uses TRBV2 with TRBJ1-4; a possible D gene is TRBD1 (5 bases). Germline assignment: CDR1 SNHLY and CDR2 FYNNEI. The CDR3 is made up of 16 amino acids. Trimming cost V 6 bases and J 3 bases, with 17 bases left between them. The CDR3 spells CASRRGGSTANEKLFF. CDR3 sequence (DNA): TGTGCCAGCAGGAGGGGAGGGTCGACGGCTAATGAAAAACTGTTTTTT. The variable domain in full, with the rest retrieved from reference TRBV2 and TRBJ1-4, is EPEVTQTPSHQVTQMGQEVILRCVPISNHLYFYWYRQILGQKVEFLVSFYNNEISEKSEIFDDQFSVERPDGSNFTLKIRSTKLEDSAMYFCASRRGGSTANEKLFFGSGTQLSVL.

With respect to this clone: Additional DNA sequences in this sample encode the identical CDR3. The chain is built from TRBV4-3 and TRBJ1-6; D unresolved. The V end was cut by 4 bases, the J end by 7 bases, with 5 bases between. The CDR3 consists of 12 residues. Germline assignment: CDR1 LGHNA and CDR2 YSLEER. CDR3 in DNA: TGCGCCAGCAGCCGTAGCAATTCACCCCTCCACTTT. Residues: CASSRSNSPLHF.

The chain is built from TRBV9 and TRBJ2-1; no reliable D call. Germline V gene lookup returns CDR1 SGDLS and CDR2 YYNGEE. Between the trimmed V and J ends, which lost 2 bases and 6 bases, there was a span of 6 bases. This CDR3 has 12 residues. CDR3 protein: CASSVTANEQFF. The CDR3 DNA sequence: TGTGCCAGCAGCGTCACTGCCAATGAGCAGTTCTTC.

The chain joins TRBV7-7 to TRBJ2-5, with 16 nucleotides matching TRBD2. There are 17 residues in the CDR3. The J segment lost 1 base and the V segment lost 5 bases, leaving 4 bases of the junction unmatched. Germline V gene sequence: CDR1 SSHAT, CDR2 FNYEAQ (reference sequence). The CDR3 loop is CASSLGTSGGAQETQYF. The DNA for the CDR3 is TGTGCCAGCAGCCTCGGGACTAGCGGGGGGGCCCAAGAGACCCAGTACTTC.

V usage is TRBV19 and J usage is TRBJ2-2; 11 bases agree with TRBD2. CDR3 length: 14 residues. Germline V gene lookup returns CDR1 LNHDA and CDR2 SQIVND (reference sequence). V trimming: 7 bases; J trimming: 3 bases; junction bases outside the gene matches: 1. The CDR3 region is CASTLAGDTGELFF. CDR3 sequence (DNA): TGTGCCAGTACACTAGCGGGGGACACCGGGGAGCTGTTTTTT. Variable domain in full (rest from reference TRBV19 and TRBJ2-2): DGGITQSPKYLFRKEGQNVTLSCEQNLNHDAMYWYRQDPGQGLRLIYYSQIVNDFQKGDIAEGYSVSREKKESFPLTVTSAQKNPTAFYLCASTLAGDTGELFFGEGSRLTVL.

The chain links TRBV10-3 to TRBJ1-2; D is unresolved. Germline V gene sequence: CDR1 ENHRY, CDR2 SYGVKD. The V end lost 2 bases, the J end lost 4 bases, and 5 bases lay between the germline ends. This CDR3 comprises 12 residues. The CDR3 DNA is TGTGCCATCAGTGAGGTGGCCTATGGCTACACCTTC. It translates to CAISEVAYGYTF.

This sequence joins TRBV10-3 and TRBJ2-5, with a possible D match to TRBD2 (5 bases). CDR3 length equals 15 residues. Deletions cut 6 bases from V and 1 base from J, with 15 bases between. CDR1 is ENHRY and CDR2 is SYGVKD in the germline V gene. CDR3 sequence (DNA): TGTGCCATCAGGAGCCTCGGGGAGAGCCAAGAGACCCAGTACTTC. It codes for CAIRSLGESQETQYF.

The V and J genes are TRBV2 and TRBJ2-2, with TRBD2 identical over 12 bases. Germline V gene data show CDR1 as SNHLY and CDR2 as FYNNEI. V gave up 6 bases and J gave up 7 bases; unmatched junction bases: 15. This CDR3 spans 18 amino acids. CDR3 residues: CASSTSGLAGGVRGELFF. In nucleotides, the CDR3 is TGTGCCAGCAGCACCTCGGGGCTAGCGGGAGGGGTCCGCGGGGAGCTGTTTTTT.

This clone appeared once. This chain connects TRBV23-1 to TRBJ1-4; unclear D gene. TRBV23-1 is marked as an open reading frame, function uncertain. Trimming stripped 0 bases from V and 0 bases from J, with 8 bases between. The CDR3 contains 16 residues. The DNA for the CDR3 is TGCGCCAGCAGTCAATCGACCGGGGCAACTAATGAAAAACTGTTTTTT. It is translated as CASSQSTGATNEKLFF.